The clone carrying this T cell receptor beta chain was detected many times. Its antigen is as yet unknown. The entry originates in a study of neurological immune-mediated disorders. MiXCR, run by TCRdb on the 5' RACE reads, gives a single entry per CDR3 protein. The table lists 28,000 or so distinct CDR3 sequences, about 15% of them singletons. The unsorted libraries originated from 2 million PBMCs kept at -80 C. V lost 0 bases to trimming and J lost 1 base; unmatched junction nucleotides: 4. The germline gives CDR1 SGHRS, CDR2 YFSETQ. This CDR3 has 16 residues. Study-level points and caveats: Across subjects, no CDR3 amino acid sequence appeared in expanded clones of more than one subject, a finding that suggested private repertoires in all groups.

The rearrangement joins TRBV5-1 to TRBJ2-4; 7 positions match TRBD1. Sequencing was done on a sample of PBMCs. This sequence was found in a man in his 70s in good health. The CDR3 reads CASSLDRGRAKNIQYF. The CDR3 DNA is TGCGCCAGCAGCTTGGACAGGGGTCGGGCCAAAAACATTCAGTACTTC.